This T cell receptor beta chain was identified during a study of cytomegalovirus exposure and HLA in healthy donors. Study findings and constraints: CMV antigen specificity of three CMV-associated chains was confirmed in vitro. Productive rates of about 87% or about 30% were seen for most TCR beta V segments in an earlier analysis. As was reported, the HLA-A and HLA-B alleles of most subjects were accurately predicted from TCR beta sequences.

The V gene lost 9 bases and the J gene lost 10 bases, with 22 bases spanning the gap. CDR1 MNHNY and CDR2 SVGAGI come from the germline V gene (reference sequence). The CDR3 consists of 14 residues. Vbeta (60) and Jbeta (13) primers were used in the PCR. The assay was immunoSEQ multiplex PCR, and TCRdb's table has in-frame clones only and misses some. This sample has 200,000 to 300,000 clones, with 70% to 90% found just once. As for the donors, each was a healthy bone marrow donor. As regards this clone: No antigen is known for it.

The TCR originated in a woman in her 40s in good health and CMV-seropositive. The chain joins TRBV6-6 to TRBJ2-1; D gene ambiguous. Sequences were obtained from PBMCs. The CDR3 coding sequence is TGTGCCAGTGAAATGTCCCCTGACACAAACGAGCAGTTCTTC. It codes for CASEMSPDTNEQFF.